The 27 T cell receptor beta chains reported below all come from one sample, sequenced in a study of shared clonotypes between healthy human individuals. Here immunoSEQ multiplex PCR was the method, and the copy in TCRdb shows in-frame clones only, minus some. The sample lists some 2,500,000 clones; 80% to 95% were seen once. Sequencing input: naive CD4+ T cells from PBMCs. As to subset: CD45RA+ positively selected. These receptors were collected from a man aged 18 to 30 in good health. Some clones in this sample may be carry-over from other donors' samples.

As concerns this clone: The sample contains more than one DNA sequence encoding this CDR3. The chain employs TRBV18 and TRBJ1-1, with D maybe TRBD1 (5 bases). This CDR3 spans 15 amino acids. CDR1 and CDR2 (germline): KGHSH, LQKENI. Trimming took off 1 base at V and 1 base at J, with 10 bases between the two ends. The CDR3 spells CASSPRQGANTEAFF. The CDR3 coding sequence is TGTGCCAGCTCACCACGCCAGGGCGCGAACACTGAAGCTTTCTTT.

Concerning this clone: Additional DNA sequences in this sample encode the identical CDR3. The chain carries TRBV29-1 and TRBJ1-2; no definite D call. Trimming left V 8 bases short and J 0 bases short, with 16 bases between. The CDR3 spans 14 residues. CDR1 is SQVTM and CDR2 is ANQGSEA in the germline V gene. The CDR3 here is CSILRMGTNYGYTF. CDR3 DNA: TGCAGCATCTTGAGGATGGGGACTAACTATGGCTACACCTTC.

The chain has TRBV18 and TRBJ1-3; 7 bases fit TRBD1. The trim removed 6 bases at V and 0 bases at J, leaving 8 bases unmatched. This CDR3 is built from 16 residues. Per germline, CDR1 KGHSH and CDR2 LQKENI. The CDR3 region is CASSRDSSFSGNTIYF. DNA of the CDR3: TGTGCCAGCTCTCGGGACAGCTCTTTCTCTGGAAACACCATATATTTT.

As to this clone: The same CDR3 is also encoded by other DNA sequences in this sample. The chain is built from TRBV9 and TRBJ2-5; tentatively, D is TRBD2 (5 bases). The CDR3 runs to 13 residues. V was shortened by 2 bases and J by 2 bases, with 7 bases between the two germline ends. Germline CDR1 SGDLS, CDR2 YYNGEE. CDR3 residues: CASSVDLQETQYF. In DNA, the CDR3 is TGTGCCAGCAGCGTGGACTTACAAGAGACCCAGTACTTC.

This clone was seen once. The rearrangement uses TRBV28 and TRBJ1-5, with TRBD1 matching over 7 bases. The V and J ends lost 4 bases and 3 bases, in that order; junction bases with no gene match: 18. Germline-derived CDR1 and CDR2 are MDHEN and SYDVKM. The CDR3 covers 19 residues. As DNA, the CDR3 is TGTGCCAGCAGTTCACCCACAGGGACAGCGGGCGGTTCCAATCAGCCCCAGCATTTT. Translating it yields CASSSPTGTAGGSNQPQHF.

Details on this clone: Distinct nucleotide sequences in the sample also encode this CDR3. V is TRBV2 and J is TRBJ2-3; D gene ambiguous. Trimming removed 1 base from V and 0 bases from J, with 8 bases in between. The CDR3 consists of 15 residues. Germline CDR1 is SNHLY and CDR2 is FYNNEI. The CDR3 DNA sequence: TGTGCCAGCAGTGAAGTGAGATCTAGCACAGATACGCAGTATTTT. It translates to CASSEVRSSTDTQYF.

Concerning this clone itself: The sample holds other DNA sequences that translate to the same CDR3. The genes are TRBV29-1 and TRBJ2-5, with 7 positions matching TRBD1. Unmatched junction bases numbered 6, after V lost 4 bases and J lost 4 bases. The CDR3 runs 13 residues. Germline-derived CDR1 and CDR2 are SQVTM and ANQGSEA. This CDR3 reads CSVVGSGGETQYF. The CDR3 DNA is TGCAGCGTTGTCGGGTCAGGGGGAGAGACCCAGTACTTC.

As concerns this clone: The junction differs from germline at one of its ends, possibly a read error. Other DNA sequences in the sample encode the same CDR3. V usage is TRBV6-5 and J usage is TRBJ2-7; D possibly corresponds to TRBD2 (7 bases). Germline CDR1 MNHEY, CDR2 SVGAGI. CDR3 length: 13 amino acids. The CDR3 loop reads CASSYKGGYEQYF. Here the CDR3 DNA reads TGCGCCAGCAGTTACAAGGGGGGGTACGAGCAGTACTTC.

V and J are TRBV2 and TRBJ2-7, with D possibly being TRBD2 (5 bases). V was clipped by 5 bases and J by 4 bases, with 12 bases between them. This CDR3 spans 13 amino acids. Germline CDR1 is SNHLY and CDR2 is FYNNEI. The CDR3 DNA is TGTGCCAGCAGTAGGGTCGGGGTATACGAGCAGTACTTC. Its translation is CASSRVGVYEQYF.

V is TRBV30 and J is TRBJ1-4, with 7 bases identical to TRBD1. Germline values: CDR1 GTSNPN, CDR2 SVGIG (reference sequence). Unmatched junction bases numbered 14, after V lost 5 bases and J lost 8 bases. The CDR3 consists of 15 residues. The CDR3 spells CAWSPQGPRGEKLFF. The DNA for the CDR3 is TGTGCCTGGTCACCACAGGGGCCACGGGGGGAAAAACTGTTTTTT.

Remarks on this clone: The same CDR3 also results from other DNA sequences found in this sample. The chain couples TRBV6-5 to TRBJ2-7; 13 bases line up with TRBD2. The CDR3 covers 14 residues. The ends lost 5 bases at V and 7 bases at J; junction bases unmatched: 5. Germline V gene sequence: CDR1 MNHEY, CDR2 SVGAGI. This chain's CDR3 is CASSRLAGGGEQYF. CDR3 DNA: TGTGCCAGCAGTCGACTAGCGGGAGGCGGTGAGCAGTACTTC.

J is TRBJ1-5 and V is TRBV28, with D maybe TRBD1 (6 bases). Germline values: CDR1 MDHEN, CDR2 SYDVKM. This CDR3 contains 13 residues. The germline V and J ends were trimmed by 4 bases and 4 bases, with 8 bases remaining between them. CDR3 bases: TGTGCCAGCAGTTGGGGGCTGAATCAGCCCCAGCATTTT. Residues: CASSWGLNQPQHF.

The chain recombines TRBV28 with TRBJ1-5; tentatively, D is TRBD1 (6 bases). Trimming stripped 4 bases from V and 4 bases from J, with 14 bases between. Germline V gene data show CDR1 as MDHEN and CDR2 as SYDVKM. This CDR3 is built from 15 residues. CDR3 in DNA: TGTGCCAGCAGTTGGCCGGGGGGCGCGAATCAGCCCCAGCATTTT. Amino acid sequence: CASSWPGGANQPQHF. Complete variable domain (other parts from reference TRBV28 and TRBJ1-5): DVKVTQSSRYLVKRTGEKVFLECVQDMDHENMFWYRQDPGLGLRLIYFSYDVKMKEKGDIPEGYSVSREKKERFSLILESASTNQTSMYLCASSWPGGANQPQHFGDGTRLSIL.

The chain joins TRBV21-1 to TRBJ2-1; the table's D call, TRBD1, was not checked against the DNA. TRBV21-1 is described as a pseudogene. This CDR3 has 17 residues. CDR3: CASTLTQCRVNYNEQFF. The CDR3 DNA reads TGTGCCAGCACCCTTACCCAATGCAGGGTTAACTACAATGAGCAGTTCTTC.

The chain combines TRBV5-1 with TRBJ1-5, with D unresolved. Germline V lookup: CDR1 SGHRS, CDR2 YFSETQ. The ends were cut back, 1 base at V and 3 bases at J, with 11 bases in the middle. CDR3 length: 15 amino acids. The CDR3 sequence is CASSLTGDYNQPQHF. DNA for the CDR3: TGCGCCAGCAGCTTGACGGGAGATTACAATCAGCCCCAGCATTTT.

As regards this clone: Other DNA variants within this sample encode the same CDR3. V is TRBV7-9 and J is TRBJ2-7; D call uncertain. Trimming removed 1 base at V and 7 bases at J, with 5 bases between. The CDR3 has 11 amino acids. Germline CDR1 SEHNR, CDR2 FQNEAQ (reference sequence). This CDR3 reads CASSLEREQYF. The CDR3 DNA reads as TGTGCCAGCAGCTTAGAAAGGGAGCAGTACTTC.

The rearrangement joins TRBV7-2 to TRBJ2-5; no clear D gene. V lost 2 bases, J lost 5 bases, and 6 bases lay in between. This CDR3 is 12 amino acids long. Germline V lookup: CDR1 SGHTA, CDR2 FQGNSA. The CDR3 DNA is TGTGCCAGCAGCTTAAAGCCCGAGACCCAGTACTTC. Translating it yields CASSLKPETQYF.

The CDR3 protein is CASSKRTEQETQYF. CDR3 coding DNA: TGTGCCAGCAGCAAGCGGACGGAGCAAGAGACCCAGTACTTC. This rearrangement joins TRBV7-9 to TRBJ2-5; tentative D call: TRBD2 (5 bases). Germline lookup yields CDR1 SEHNR and CDR2 FQNEAQ (reference sequence). This CDR3 is built from 14 residues. Trimming stripped 5 bases from V and 2 bases from J, with 12 bases between.

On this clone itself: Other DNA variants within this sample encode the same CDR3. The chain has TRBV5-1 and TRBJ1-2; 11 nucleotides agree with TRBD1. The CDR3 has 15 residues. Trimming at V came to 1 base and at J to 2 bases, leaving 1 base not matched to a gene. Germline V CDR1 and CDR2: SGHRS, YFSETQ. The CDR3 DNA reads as TGCGCCAGCAGCTTGCGGGACAGGGGGAACTATGGCTACACCTTC. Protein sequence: CASSLRDRGNYGYTF. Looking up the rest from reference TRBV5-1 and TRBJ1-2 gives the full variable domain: KAGVTQTPRYLIKTRGQQVTLSCSPISGHRSVSWYQQTPGQGLQFLFEYFSETQRNKGNFPGRFSGRQFSNSRSEMNVSTLELGDSALYLCASSLRDRGNYGYTFGSGTRLTVV.

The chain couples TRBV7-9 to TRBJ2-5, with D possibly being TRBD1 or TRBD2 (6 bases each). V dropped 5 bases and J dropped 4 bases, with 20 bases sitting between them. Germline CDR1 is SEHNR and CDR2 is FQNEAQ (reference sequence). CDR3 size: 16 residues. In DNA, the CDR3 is TGTGCCAGCAGCGAGGGGGGTTCGGGAATACTAGAGACCCAGTACTTC. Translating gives CASSEGGSGILETQYF.

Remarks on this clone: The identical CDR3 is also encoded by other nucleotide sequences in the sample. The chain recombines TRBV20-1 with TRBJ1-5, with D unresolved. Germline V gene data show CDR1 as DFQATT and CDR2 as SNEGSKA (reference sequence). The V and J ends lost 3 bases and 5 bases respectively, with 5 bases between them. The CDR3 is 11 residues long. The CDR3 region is CSASGDQPQHF. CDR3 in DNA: TGCAGTGCTAGTGGAGATCAGCCCCAGCATTTT.

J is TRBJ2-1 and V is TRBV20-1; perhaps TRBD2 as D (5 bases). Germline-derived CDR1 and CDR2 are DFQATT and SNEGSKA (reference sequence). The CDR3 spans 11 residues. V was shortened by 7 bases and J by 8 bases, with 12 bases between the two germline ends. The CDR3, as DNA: TGCAGTGGGCAGCGGCGGGATGAGCAGTTCTTC. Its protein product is CSGQRRDEQFF.

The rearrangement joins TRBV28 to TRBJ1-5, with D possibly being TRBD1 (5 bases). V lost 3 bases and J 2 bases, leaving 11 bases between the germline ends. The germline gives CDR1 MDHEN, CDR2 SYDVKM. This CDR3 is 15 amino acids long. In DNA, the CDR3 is TGTGCCAGCAGTTTGGGGGAGTGGGGCAATCAGCCCCAGCATTTT. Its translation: CASSLGEWGNQPQHF.

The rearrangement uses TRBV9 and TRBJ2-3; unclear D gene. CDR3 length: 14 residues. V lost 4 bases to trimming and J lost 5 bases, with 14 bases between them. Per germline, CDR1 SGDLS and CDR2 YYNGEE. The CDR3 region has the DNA TGTGCCAGCAGCTCCGGGCCGATTAGAGATACGCAGTATTTT. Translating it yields CASSSGPIRDTQYF.

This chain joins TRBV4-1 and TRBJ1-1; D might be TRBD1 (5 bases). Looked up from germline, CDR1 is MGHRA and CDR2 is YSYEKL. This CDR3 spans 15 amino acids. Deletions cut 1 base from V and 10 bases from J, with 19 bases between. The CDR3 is CASSQVPLRDEGAFF. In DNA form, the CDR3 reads TGCGCCAGCAGCCAAGTTCCACTCCGGGACGAGGGAGCTTTCTTT.

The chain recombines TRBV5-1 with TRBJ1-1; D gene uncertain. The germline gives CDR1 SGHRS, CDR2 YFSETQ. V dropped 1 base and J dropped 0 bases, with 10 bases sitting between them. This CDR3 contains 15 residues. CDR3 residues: CASSLLGVMNTEAFF. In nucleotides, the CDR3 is TGCGCCAGCAGCTTGTTGGGCGTGATGAACACTGAAGCTTTCTTT.

In DNA form, the CDR3 reads TGTGCCAGCAGTTGGACAGGGAAGTACACTGAAGCTTTCTTT. Protein: CASSWTGKYTEAFF. The chain has TRBV27 and TRBJ1-1; 8 positions match TRBD1. This CDR3 is built from 14 residues. The ends lost 4 bases at V and 3 bases at J; junction bases unmatched: 4. Looked up from germline, CDR1 is MNHEY and CDR2 is SMNVEV (reference sequence).